The text below deals with one T cell receptor (beta chain). Antigen unknown. 60 Vbeta and 13 Jbeta primers were used in PCR. Profiled with immunoSEQ multiplex PCR; TCRdb holds only in-frame clones, not every one. Its table lists some 72,000 clones. This record comes from a study of cytomegalovirus exposure and HLA in healthy donors. Overall study findings and caveats: In vitro assays verified that a few CMV-associated chains recognized CMV antigens specifically. Analysis was performed later, and it showed HLA-associated TCR beta chains to be more clonally expanded than equally common others. Presence/absence comparisons presumed near-even sequencing depth among donors.

There are 13 residues in the CDR3. Looked up from germline, CDR1 is GTSNPN and CDR2 is SVGIG (reference sequence). V trimming: 3 bases; J trimming: 7 bases; junction bases outside the gene matches: 7. The genes are TRBV30 and TRBJ2-5; 8 bases agree with TRBD2. Sequencing was done on a sample of PBMCs. The receptor was derived from a man aged 25-45 years in good health and CMV-seronegative. The CDR3 region has the DNA TGTGCCTGGAGCGCGTCGGGGGGGGCGACCCAGTACTTC. This sequence encodes CAWSASGGATQYF.